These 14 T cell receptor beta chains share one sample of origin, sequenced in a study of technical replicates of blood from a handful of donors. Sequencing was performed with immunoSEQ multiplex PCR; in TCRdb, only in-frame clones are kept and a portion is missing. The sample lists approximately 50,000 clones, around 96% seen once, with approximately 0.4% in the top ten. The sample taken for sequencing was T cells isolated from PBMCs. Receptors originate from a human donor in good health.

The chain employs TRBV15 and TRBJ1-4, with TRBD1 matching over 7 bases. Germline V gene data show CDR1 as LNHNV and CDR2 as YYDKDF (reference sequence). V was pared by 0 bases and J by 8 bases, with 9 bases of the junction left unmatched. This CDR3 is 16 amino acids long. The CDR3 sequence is CATSRDNDRVNEKLFF. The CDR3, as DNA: TGTGCCACCAGCAGAGATAACGACAGGGTGAACGAAAAACTGTTTTTT. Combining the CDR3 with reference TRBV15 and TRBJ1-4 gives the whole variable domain DAMVIQNPRYQVTQFGKPVTLSCSQTLNHNVMYWYQQKSSQAPKLLFHYYDKDFNNEADTPDNFQSRRPNTSFCFLDIRSPGLGDTAMYLCATSRDNDRVNEKLFFGSGTQLSVL.

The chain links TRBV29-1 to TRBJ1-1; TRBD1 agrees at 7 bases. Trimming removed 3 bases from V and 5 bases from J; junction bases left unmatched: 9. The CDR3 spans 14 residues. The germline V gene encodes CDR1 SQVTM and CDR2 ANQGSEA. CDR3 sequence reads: CSVDDDRERTEAFF. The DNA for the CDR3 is TGCAGCGTTGACGACGACAGGGAGAGGACTGAAGCTTTCTTT.

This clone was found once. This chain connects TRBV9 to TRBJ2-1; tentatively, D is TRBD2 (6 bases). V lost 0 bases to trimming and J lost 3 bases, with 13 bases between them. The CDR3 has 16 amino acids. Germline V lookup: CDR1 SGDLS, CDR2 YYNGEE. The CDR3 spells CASSVDSSGFYNEQFF. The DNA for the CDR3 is TGTGCCAGCAGCGTAGATAGTAGCGGATTCTACAATGAGCAGTTCTTC.

CDR3 bases: TGTGCCAGCAGTGTTTTACCGGGGAGAAGCACAGATACGCAGTATTTT. Its protein is CASSVLPGRSTDTQYF. The rearrangement joins TRBV2 to TRBJ2-3, with D perhaps TRBD2 (5 bases). V lost 4 bases, J lost 0 bases, and 14 bases lay in between. This CDR3 has 16 residues. Germline assignment: CDR1 SNHLY and CDR2 FYNNEI. The full variable domain, completed using reference TRBV2 and TRBJ2-3, is EPEVTQTPSHQVTQMGQEVILRCVPISNHLYFYWYRQILGQKVEFLVSFYNNEISEKSEIFDDQFSVERPDGSNFTLKIRSTKLEDSAMYFCASSVLPGRSTDTQYFGPGTRLTVL.

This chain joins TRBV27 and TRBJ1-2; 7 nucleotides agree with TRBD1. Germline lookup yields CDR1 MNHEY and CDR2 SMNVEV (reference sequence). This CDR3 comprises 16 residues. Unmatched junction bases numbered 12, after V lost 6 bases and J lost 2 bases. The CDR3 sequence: CASSRLRTGPNYGYTF. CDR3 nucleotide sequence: TGTGCCAGCAGCCGATTAAGGACAGGACCCAACTATGGCTACACCTTC.

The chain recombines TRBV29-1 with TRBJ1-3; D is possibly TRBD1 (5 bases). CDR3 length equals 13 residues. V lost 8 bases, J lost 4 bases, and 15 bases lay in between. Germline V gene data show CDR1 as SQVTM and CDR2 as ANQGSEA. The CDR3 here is CSTSVRGGNTIYF. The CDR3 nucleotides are TGCAGCACCAGCGTAAGGGGAGGAAACACCATATATTTT.

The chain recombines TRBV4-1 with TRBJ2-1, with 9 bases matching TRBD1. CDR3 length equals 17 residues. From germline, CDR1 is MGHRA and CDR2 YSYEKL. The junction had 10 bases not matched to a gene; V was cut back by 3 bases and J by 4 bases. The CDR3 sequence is CASSQPGQGIGYNEQFF. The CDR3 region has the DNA TGCGCCAGCAGCCAGCCGGGACAGGGTATAGGTTACAATGAGCAGTTCTTC.

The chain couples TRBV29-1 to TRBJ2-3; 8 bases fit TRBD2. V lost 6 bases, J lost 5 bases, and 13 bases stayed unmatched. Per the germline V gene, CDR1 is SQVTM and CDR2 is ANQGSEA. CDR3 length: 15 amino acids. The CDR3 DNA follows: TGCAGCGTCGGTCCGGAAGCGGGAGCGGGAGATACGCAGTATTTT. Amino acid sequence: CSVGPEAGAGDTQYF.

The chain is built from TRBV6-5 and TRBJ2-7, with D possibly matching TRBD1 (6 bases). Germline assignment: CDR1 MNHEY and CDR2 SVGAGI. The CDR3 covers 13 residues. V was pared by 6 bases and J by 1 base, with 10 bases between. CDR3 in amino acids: CASSRGQSYEQYF. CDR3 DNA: TGTGCCAGCAGCCGAGGACAGTCCTACGAGCAGTACTTC.

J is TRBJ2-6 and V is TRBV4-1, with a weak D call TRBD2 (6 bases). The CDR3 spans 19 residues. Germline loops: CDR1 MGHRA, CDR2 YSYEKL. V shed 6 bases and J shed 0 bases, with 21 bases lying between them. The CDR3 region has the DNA TGCGCCAGCAGACACACAACCCGGGACTCGAGCTCTGGGGCCAACGTCCTGACTTTC. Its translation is CASRHTTRDSSSGANVLTF.

The CDR3 region is CASSLLAGGSYNEQFF. DNA of the CDR3: TGTGCCAGCTCACTATTAGCGGGAGGTTCCTACAATGAGCAGTTCTTC. The V and J genes are TRBV18 and TRBJ2-1, with 10 bases fitting TRBD2. The V segment lost 4 bases and the J segment 1 base; nucleotides outside the gene matches: 4. This CDR3 comprises 16 residues. The germline CDR1 and CDR2 sequences are KGHSH and LQKENI.

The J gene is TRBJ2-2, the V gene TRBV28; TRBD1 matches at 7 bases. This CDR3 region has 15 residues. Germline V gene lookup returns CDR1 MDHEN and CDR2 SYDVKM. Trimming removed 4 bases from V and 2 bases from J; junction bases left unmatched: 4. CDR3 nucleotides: TGTGCCAGCAGTTCCGGGACAGAAAACACCGGGGAGCTGTTTTTT. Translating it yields CASSSGTENTGELFF.

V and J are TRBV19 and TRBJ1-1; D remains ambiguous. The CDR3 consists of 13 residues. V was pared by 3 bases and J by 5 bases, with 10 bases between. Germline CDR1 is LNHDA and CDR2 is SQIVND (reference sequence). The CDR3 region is CASSINRKTEAFF. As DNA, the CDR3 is TGTGCCAGTAGTATTAACAGAAAGACTGAAGCTTTCTTT.

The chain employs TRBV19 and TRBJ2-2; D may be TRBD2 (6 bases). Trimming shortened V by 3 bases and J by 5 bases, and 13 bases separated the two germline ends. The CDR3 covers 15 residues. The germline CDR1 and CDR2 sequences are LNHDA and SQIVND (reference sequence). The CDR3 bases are TGTGCCAGTAGTATCCGGGACTCACTTACCGGGGAGCTGTTTTTT. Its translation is CASSIRDSLTGELFF.